Shown below are 10 T cell receptor beta chains from a single sample sequenced in a study of cytomegalovirus exposure and HLA in healthy donors. 13 Jbeta primers and 60 Vbeta primers were used for the PCR. Measured with immunoSEQ multiplex PCR; TCRdb has only the in-frame clones, and not every one. The sample yields some 140,000 clones, about two thirds seen once. Sequencing was carried out using PBMCs. The receptors originated from a woman between 35 and 50 years old in good health and CMV-seronegative.

The chain recombines TRBV9 with TRBJ1-3; TRBD1 matches 8 bases. The germline V gene encodes CDR1 SGDLS and CDR2 YYNGEE. The V and J ends lost 0 bases and 5 bases, in that order; junction bases with no gene match: 7. There are 16 residues in the CDR3. The CDR3 DNA is TGTGCCAGCAGCGTAGCTGGACAGGGTGGCAGAAACACCATATATTTT. It codes for CASSVAGQGGRNTIYF. Looking up the rest from reference TRBV9 and TRBJ1-3 gives the full variable domain: DSGVTQTPKHLITATGQRVTLRCSPRSGDLSVYWYQQSLDQGLQFLIQYYNGEERAKGNILERFSAQQFPDLHSELNLSSLELGDSALYFCASSVAGQGGRNTIYFGEGSWLTVV.

Only a few counts were recorded for this clone. The chain uses TRBV7-2 and TRBJ1-6; tentative D call: TRBD1 (5 bases). This CDR3 comprises 14 residues. Per germline, CDR1 SGHTA and CDR2 FQGNSA. With 1 base removed from V and 12 bases from J, the gap between germline ends came to 13 bases. The CDR3 spells CASSLGGGFGPLHF. The CDR3 DNA sequence: TGTGCCAGCAGCTTAGGGGGGGGATTCGGACCCCTCCACTTT. Together with reference TRBV7-2 and TRBJ1-6, the CDR3 gives the full variable domain: GAGVSQSPSNKVTEKGKDVELRCDPISGHTALYWYRQSLGQGLEFLIYFQGNSAPDKSGLPSDRFSAERTGGSVSTLTIQRTQQEDSAVYLCASSLGGGFGPLHFGNGTRLTVT.

The chain carries TRBV6-6 and TRBJ1-1, with D possibly TRBD1 on 5 matching bases. The CDR3 covers 13 residues. Trimming cost V 7 bases and J 2 bases, with 11 bases left between them. Germline-derived CDR1 and CDR2 are MNHNY and SVGAGI (reference sequence). CDR3 sequence reads: CASIWGLNTEAFF. CDR3 bases: TGTGCCAGCATTTGGGGACTTAACACTGAAGCTTTCTTT.

The chain couples TRBV14 to TRBJ1-1; weak D call: TRBD1 (5 bases). Germline lookup yields CDR1 SGHDN and CDR2 FVKESK. The CDR3 has 13 residues. V was pared by 7 bases and J by 4 bases, with 13 bases between. Written as DNA, the CDR3 is TGTGCCAGCAACTTTCAGGGAGGCACTGAAGCTTTCTTT. It codes for CASNFQGGTEAFF.

The CDR3 DNA sequence: TGCGCCAGCAGCCAAGTGGGGGGTGAAGATTCACCCCTCCACTTT. This gives the protein CASSQVGGEDSPLHF. The chain recombines TRBV4-1 with TRBJ1-6; possible D gene TRBD1, 5 bases. The CDR3 loop spans 15 amino acids. The V end was cut by 1 base, the J end by 8 bases, with 12 bases between. CDR1 MGHRA and CDR2 YSYEKL come from the germline V gene.

The rearrangement uses TRBV29-1 and TRBJ1-2; 8 bases fit TRBD1. The length of the CDR3 is 13 residues. The J segment lost 0 bases and the V segment lost 4 bases, leaving 1 base of the junction unmatched. The germline V gene encodes CDR1 SQVTM and CDR2 ANQGSEA. The CDR3 sequence is CSVAGGPNYGYTF. CDR3 in DNA: TGCAGCGTTGCAGGGGGCCCTAACTATGGCTACACCTTC.

This clone was observed a handful of times. J is TRBJ1-1 and V is TRBV7-8, with D hard to call. CDR3 length: 11 residues. CDR1 is SGHVS and CDR2 is FQNEAQ in the germline V gene. The germline V and J ends were trimmed by 5 bases and 4 bases, with 5 bases remaining between them. The CDR3 DNA reads TGTGCCAGCAGCCTCAGCACTGAAGCTTTCTTT. Residues: CASSLSTEAFF.

This rearrangement joins TRBV6-6 to TRBJ1-2; D is perhaps TRBD1 (6 bases). Looked up from germline, CDR1 is MNHNY and CDR2 is SVGAGI (reference sequence). V lost 0 bases and J 4 bases, leaving 12 bases between the germline ends. The CDR3 covers 15 residues. CDR3 sequence reads: CASSYSSTGPYGYTF. The CDR3 DNA reads TGTGCCAGCAGTTACTCGTCCACAGGGCCCTATGGCTACACCTTC.

The CDR3 nucleotides read TGCAGCGTCTTGACAGGGGATGGCTACACCTTC. Residues: CSVLTGDGYTF. The chain combines TRBV29-1 with TRBJ1-2, with TRBD1 identical over 8 bases. Germline trimming cut 6 bases from V and 6 bases from J; bases unmatched to any gene: 3. CDR1 is SQVTM and CDR2 is ANQGSEA in the germline V gene. This CDR3 is built from 11 residues.

V usage is TRBV19 and J usage is TRBJ1-5; 8 bases fit TRBD1. Germline values: CDR1 LNHDA, CDR2 SQIVND (reference sequence). V was clipped by 3 bases and J by 3 bases; unmatched bases: 4. This CDR3 is 15 amino acids long. In DNA form, the CDR3 reads TGTGCCAGTAGTATCGGGGACAGGATCAATCAGCCCCAGCATTTT. It specifies CASSIGDRINQPQHF.